Below, 8 T cell receptor beta chains from the same sample are listed, as sequenced in a study of long-term antiretroviral therapy in people with HIV. With survey level as its setting, the immunoSEQ assay was v3.0. Clones were sequenced by immunoSEQ multiplex PCR, and TCRdb holds only the in-frame ones, with some missing. The profile covers 27,000 or so clones, with 80% to 90% appearing a single time and about 16% taken by the ten largest. The specimen was unsorted PBMCs, collected 1.2 years after starting antiretroviral therapy. These receptors all stem from a man aged 50 or older with HIV.

This chain joins TRBV6-5 and TRBJ2-1; D is ambiguous. The V and J ends lost 0 bases and 2 bases respectively, with 11 bases between them. CDR1 and CDR2 from the germline V gene are MNHEY and SVGAGI. This CDR3 is 16 amino acids long. The CDR3 region is CASSYSNRSPYNEQFF. The CDR3, as DNA: TGTGCCAGCAGTTACTCGAACAGAAGCCCCTACAATGAGCAGTTCTTC.

This sequence joins TRBV27 and TRBJ2-7; D assignment may be TRBD1 or TRBD2 (7 bases each). V lost 4 bases, J lost 6 bases, and 19 bases lay in between. The germline CDR1 and CDR2 sequences are MNHEY and SMNVEV (reference sequence). This CDR3 comprises 15 residues. The CDR3 reads CASSYQGGAPFEQYF. Here the CDR3 DNA reads TGTGCCAGCAGTTACCAGGGGGGGGCCCCTTTCGAGCAGTACTTC.

This clone has just a few counts. The gene calls are TRBV30 and TRBJ1-5, with a weak D call TRBD1 (6 bases). The germline gives CDR1 GTSNPN, CDR2 SVGIG (reference sequence). V was clipped by 3 bases and J by 4 bases, with 10 bases between them. There are 13 residues in the CDR3. In DNA form, the CDR3 reads TGTGCCTGGAGAGGACAGTTAAATCAGCCCCAGCATTTT. This translates into CAWRGQLNQPQHF.

This clone was detected only a few times. V usage is TRBV28 and J usage is TRBJ1-3; 7 bases are a match to TRBD1. V shed 1 base and J 4 bases; nucleotides not matched to a gene: 1. Germline V CDR1 and CDR2: MDHEN, SYDVKM. The CDR3 totals 14 residues. The CDR3 nucleotides read TGTGCCAGCAGTTTATACAGGGGAGGAAACACCATATATTTT. It yields the protein CASSLYRGGNTIYF.

The CDR3 reads CASSLGPQLGYGYTF. The CDR3, as DNA: TGTGCCAGCAGCTTAGGACCTCAGCTAGGCTATGGCTACACCTTC. V usage is TRBV11-2 and J usage is TRBJ1-2; no clear D. Looked up from germline, CDR1 is SGHAT and CDR2 is FQNNGV. The CDR3 totals 15 residues. Trimming left V 1 base short and J 4 bases short, with 13 bases between.

The V and J genes are TRBV5-1 and TRBJ1-1; TRBD1 agrees at 9 bases. Germline CDR1 SGHRS, CDR2 YFSETQ. Germline trimming cut 0 bases from V and 5 bases from J; bases unmatched to any gene: 5. The CDR3 runs to 15 residues. The CDR3 DNA sequence: TGCGCCAGCAGCTTGGCCGGGACAGGGAGGACTGAAGCTTTCTTT. Amino acids: CASSLAGTGRTEAFF. The full variable domain, rest sourced from reference TRBV5-1 and TRBJ1-1, is KAGVTQTPRYLIKTRGQQVTLSCSPISGHRSVSWYQQTPGQGLQFLFEYFSETQRNKGNFPGRFSGRQFSNSRSEMNVSTLELGDSALYLCASSLAGTGRTEAFFGQGTRLTVV.

The chain couples TRBV5-1 to TRBJ1-2; tentative D call: TRBD1 (5 bases). V was pared by 3 bases and J by 5 bases, with 11 bases between. The CDR3 is 13 residues long. Germline loops: CDR1 SGHRS, CDR2 YFSETQ. The CDR3 nucleotides read TGCGCCAGCAGCTATGGGGGGGATTATGGCTACACCTTC. Its translation: CASSYGGDYGYTF.

V is TRBV28 and J is TRBJ1-5; no firm D call. Trimming took 5 bases from V and 4 from J, leaving 9 bases between them. The CDR3 totals 13 residues. Germline V gene data show CDR1 as MDHEN and CDR2 as SYDVKM. CDR3 nucleotide sequence: TGTGCCAGCAGTCCATATAGAAATCAGCCCCAGCATTTT. Translation gives CASSPYRNQPQHF.